The text below deals with one T cell receptor beta chain. The data belong to a study of human T cells and chemical hapten exposure. V lost 4 bases, J lost 2 bases, and 5 bases stayed unmatched. The CDR3 extends over 14 amino acids. Germline-derived CDR1 and CDR2 are SQVTM and ANQGSEA. Unfractionated whole blood was the source from which total RNA was extracted. In the original processing: Sampled TCR counts reached a median of roughly 90,000 per sample, with values ranging from about 23,224 to 700,000. TCRdb re-called the 5' RACE reads with MiXCR, one entry per CDR3 protein. The V and J calls were not made by the authors but by TCRdb's processing. The sample lists approximately 80,000 distinct CDR3 sequences; more than 15% were seen once.

This TCR derives from a female donor in good health. The rearrangement joins TRBV29-1 to TRBJ2-3; the match to TRBD2 covers 8 bases. The CDR3 loop is CSVVIAGNTDTQYF. The CDR3 DNA reads TGCAGCGTTGTGATAGCGGGGAACACAGATACGCAGTATTTT.